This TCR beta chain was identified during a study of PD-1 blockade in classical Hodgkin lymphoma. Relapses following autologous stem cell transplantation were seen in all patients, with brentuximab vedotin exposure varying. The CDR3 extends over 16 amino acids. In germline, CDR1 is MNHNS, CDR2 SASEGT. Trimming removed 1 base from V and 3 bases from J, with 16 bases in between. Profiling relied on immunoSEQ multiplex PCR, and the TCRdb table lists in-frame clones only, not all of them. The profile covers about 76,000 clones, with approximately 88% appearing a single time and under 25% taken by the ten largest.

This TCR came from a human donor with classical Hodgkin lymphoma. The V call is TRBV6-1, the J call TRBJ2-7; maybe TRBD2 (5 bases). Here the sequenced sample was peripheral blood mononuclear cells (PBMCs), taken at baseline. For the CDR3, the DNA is TGTGCCAGCAGTGAAGAGGCTAGCTGGAGTTTCTACGAGCAGTACTTC. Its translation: CASSEEASWSFYEQYF.